This entry concerns a single T cell receptor (beta chain). The data derive from a study of T cell responses to AZD1222 COVID-19 vaccine. Libraries were prepared by immunoSEQ multiplex PCR; TCRdb keeps only in-frame clonotypes and omits some of them. The sample has 140,000 to 150,000 clones, about 92% seen once. V shed 0 bases and J 8 bases; nucleotides not matched to a gene: 4. Germline V gene data show CDR1 as SGHRS and CDR2 as YFSETQ. The CDR3 is 15 amino acids. The material was peripheral blood, obtained after recovery from COVID-19. The TCR sequence derives from an adult who had recovered from COVID-19. The rearrangement joins TRBV5-1 to TRBJ1-6; 8 bases are a match to TRBD1. As DNA, the CDR3 is TGCGCCAGCAGCTTGGCCCAGGGGGCTCATTCACCCCTCCACTTT. Translation gives CASSLAQGAHSPLHF.